This T cell receptor beta chain stems from a study of T-cell reconstitution after alpha-beta-depleted transplantation in children. Study-level points and caveats: One year after transplant, T-cell counts and diversity came mostly from newly produced T cells. Surviving recipient T cells and thymic progenitors accounted for the high day-60 TCRbeta diversity observed in some patients. Reportedly, roughly two months post-transplant, alpha-beta T cells arose from several hundred expanded graft clones.

Unique molecular identifiers were incorporated during preparation of the TCRbeta library. MiXCR, run by TCRdb on the PCR reads, gives a single entry per CDR3 protein. Counted here are 250,000 to 300,000 distinct CDR3 sequences, around 10% occurring once; the ten biggest clones make up 7.5%. This clonotype was found a few times. The antigen is not known. The CDR3 consists of 18 residues. The V gene's germline CDR1 is MNHEY and CDR2 SMNVEV (reference sequence). The trim removed 4 bases at V and 3 bases at J, leaving 13 bases unmatched. This specimen was PBMCs, taken before TCRalphabeta/CD19-depleted stem cell transplant. The TCR sequence derives from a boy under two years old with acute myeloid leukemia, due to receive a stem cell transplant. The chain links TRBV27 to TRBJ1-2; 11 bases are shared with TRBD1. In nucleotides, the CDR3 is TGTGCCAGCAGTTCCAGTCCCGGGACAGGGGGAAAAGACTATGGCTACACCTTC. Encoded protein: CASSSSPGTGGKDYGYTF.